The sequence of this T cell receptor (beta chain) was determined in a study of blood T cell repertoires in COVID-19. Study background: Acute and convalescent COVID-19 samples came from the United States, Italy and Spain.

This clone appeared a single time. This CDR3 is built from 13 residues. The germline V gene encodes CDR1 SGHTA and CDR2 FQGNSA. The V gene lost 3 bases and the J gene lost 4 bases, with 9 bases spanning the gap. Authors' data handling: Nucleated cell number was recorded as an estimate derived from reference gene primer amplification. TCRdb's copy holds only in-frame clones and misses some; the assay was immunoSEQ multiplex PCR. D and trimming come from the DNA, and the V and J calls and clone size come from that table. This sample yields some 220,000 clones, of which approximately 78% are seen a single time; about 5.6% belongs to the top ten. Enrollment of patients from Seattle took place during active infection, with longitudinal follow-up.

The TCR was taken from a woman in her 70s with COVID-19, enrolled during active disease. The chain combines TRBV7-2 with TRBJ1-2; D gene uncertain. The sequencing input was peripheral blood. Here the CDR3 reads CASSLGRSYGYTF. The CDR3 coding sequence is TGTGCCAGCAGCTTGGGCAGAAGCTATGGCTACACCTTC.